This T cell receptor beta chain was retrieved from a study of blood T cell repertoires in COVID-19. V gave up 0 bases and J gave up 6 bases; unmatched junction bases: 5. The CDR3 totals 15 residues. Per germline, CDR1 LNHNV and CDR2 YYDKDF (reference sequence). In the authors' workflow: How many nucleated cells were present was estimated from reference gene primer amplification. Measured with immunoSEQ multiplex PCR; TCRdb has only the in-frame clones, and not every one. V and J calls and clone size are those listed in that table; D and trimming were worked out from the DNA. Of about 190,000 clones in the sample, about four fifths are singletons; the top ten hold around 5.5%.

The origin of this receptor is a woman between 70 and 85 years old with active or convalescent COVID-19. V usage is TRBV15 and J usage is TRBJ2-1, with 7 bases that match TRBD1. The source material was peripheral blood. The CDR3 sequence: CATSRESRTGNEQFF. The DNA for the CDR3 is TGTGCCACCAGCAGAGAGTCTAGGACAGGCAATGAGCAGTTCTTC.